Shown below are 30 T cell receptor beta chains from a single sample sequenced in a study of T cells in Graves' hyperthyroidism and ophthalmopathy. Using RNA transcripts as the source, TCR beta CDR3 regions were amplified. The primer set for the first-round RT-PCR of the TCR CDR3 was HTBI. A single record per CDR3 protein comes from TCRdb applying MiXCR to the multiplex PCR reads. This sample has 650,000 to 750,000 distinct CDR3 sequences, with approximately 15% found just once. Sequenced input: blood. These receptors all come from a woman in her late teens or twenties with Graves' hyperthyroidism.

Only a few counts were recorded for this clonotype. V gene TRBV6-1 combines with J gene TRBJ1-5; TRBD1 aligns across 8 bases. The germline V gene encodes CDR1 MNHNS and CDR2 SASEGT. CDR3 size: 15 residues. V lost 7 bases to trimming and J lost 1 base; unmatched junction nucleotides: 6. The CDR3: CASIQTGESNQPQHF. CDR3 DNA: TGTGCCAGCATCCAGACAGGGGAGAGCAATCAGCCCCAGCATTTT.

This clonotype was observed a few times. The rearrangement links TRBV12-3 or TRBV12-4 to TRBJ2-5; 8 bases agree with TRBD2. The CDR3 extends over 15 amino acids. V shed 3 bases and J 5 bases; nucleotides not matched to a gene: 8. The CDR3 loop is CASSFALPGGETQYF. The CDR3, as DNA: TGTGCCAGCAGTTTTGCCCTCCCGGGAGGGGAGACCCAGTACTTC.

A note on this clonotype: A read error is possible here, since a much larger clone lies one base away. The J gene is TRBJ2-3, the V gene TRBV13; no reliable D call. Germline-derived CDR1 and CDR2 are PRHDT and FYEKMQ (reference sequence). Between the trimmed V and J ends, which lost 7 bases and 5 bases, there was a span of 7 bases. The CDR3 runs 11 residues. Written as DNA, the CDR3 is TGTGCCAGCAACAAAAAAGATACGCAGTATTTT. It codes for CASNKKDTQYF.

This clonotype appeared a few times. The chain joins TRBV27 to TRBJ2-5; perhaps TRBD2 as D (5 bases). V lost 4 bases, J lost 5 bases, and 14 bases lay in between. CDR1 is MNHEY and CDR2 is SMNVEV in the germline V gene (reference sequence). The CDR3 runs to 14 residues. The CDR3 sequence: CASSSHLGEETQYF. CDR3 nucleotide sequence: TGTGCCAGCAGTTCCCACCTCGGGGAGGAGACCCAGTACTTC.

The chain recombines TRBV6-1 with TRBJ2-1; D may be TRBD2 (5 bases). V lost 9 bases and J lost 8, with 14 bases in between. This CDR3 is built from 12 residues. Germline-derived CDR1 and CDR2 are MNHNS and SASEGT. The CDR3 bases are TGTGCCAGTGAAGCTAGCTTCGATGAGCAGTTCTTC. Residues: CASEASFDEQFF.

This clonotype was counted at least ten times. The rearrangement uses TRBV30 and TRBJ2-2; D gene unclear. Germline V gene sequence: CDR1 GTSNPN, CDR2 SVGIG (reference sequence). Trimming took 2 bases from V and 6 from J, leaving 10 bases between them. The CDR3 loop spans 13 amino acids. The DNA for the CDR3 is TGTGCCTGGAGTCTAGTAGACCCCGGGGAGCTGTTTTTT. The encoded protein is CAWSLVDPGELFF.

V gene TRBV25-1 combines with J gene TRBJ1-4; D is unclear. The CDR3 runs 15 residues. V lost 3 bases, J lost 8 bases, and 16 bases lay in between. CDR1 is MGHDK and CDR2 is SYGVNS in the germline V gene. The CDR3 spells CASSDYRAVEEKLFF. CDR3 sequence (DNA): TGTGCCAGCAGTGATTACAGAGCCGTAGAAGAAAAACTGTTTTTT.

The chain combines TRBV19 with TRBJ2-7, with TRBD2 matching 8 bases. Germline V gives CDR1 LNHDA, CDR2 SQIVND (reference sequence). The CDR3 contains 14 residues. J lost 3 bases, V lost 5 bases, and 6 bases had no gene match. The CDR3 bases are TGTGCCAGTAGTCCGGGACTAGTCGACTACGAGCAGTACTTC. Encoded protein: CASSPGLVDYEQYF.

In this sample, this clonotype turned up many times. The CDR3 DNA is TGTGCCAGCAGCTTAGGGGAGGCAATCGTCTACGAGCAGTACTTC. Protein product: CASSLGEAIVYEQYF. This chain uses TRBV7-9 with TRBJ2-7, with a possible D match to TRBD2 (6 bases). This CDR3 is 15 amino acids long. V was clipped by 1 base and J by 3 bases, with 13 bases between them. The V gene's germline CDR1 is SEHNR and CDR2 FQNEAQ (reference sequence).

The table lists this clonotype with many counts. This CDR3 is CASSPNTGEENIQYF. The CDR3 DNA sequence: TGTGCCAGCAGCCCCAACACAGGGGAGGAAAACATTCAGTACTTC. This chain connects TRBV28 to TRBJ2-4; D may be TRBD1 (7 bases). V lost 6 bases, J lost 5 bases, and 17 bases lay in between. The CDR3 has 15 amino acids. Germline CDR1 MDHEN, CDR2 SYDVKM.

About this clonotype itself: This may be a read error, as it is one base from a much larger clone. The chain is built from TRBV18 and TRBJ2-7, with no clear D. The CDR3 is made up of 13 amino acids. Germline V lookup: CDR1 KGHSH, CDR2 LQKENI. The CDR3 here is CASPPWPAYEQYF. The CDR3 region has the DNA TGTGCCAGCCCACCATGGCCGGCCTACGAGCAGTACTTC.

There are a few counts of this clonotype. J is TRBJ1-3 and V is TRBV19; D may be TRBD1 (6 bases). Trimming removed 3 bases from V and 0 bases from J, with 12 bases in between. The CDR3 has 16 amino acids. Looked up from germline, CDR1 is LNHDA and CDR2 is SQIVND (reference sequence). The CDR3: CASSIGGQRSGNTIYF. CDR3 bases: TGTGCCAGTAGTATCGGGGGGCAGCGCTCTGGAAACACCATATATTTT.

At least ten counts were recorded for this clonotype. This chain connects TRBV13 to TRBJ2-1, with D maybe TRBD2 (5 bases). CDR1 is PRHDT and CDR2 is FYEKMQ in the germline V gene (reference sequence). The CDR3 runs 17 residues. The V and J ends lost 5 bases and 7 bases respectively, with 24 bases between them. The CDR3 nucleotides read TGTGCCAGCAGCCCACCTCTAGCCGAGAATTGGATTAATGAGCAGTTCTTC. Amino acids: CASSPPLAENWINEQFF.

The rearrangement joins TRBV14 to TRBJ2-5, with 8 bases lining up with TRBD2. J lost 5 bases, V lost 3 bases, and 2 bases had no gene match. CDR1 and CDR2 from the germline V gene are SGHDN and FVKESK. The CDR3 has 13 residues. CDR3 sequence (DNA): TGTGCCAGCAGCCATAGCGGGGCCGAGACCCAGTACTTC. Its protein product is CASSHSGAETQYF.

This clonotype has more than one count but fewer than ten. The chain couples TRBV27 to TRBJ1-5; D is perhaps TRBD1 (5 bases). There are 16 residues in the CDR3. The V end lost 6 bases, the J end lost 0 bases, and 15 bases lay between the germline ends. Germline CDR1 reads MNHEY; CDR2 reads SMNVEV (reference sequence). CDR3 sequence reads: CASRSSGRGSNQPQHF. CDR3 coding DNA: TGTGCCAGCAGATCGTCAGGGAGGGGTAGCAATCAGCCCCAGCATTTT.

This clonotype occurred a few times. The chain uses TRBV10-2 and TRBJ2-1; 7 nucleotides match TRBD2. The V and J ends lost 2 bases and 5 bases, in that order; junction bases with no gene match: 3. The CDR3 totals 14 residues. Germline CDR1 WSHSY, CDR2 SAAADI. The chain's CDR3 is CASSELAANNEQFF. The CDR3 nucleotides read TGCGCCAGCAGTGAGCTAGCGGCCAACAATGAGCAGTTCTTC.

The CDR3 loop is CASTYPGDNQPQHF. The CDR3 region has the DNA TGTGCCAGTACTTACCCCGGAGACAATCAGCCCCAGCATTTT. V is TRBV19 and J is TRBJ1-5; D gene ambiguous. V gave up 7 bases and J gave up 3 bases, with 13 bases separating them. The V gene's germline CDR1 is LNHDA and CDR2 SQIVND (reference sequence). This CDR3 spans 14 amino acids.

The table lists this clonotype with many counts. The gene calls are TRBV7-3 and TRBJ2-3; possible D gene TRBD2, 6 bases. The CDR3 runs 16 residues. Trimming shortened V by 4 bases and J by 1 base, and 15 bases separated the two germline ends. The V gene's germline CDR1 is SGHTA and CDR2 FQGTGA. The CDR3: CASSSQAGLGTDTQYF. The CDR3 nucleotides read TGTGCCAGCAGCTCACAAGCGGGTTTGGGCACAGATACGCAGTATTTT.

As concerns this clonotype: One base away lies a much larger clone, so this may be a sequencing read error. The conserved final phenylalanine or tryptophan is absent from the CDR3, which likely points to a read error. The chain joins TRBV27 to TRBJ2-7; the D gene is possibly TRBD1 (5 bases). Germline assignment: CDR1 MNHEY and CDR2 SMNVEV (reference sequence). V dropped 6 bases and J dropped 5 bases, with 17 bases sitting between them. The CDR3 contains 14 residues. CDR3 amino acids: CASSPGQGPNEQYS. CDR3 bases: TGTGCCAGCAGCCCGGGCCAGGGCCCAAACGAGCAGTACTCC.

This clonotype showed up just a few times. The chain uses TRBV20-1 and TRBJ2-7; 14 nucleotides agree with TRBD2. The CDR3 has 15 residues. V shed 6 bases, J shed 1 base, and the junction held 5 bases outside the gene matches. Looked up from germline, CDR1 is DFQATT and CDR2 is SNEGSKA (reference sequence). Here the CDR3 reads CSAQGLAGVSYEQYF. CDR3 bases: TGCAGTGCACAGGGACTAGCGGGAGTTTCCTACGAGCAGTACTTC.

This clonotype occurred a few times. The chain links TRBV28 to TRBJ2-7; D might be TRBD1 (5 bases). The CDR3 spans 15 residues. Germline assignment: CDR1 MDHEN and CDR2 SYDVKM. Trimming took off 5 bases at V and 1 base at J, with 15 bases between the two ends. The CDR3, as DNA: TGTGCCAGCAGTCCTGAAAAGGGGTTATCCTACGAGCAGTACTTC. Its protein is CASSPEKGLSYEQYF.

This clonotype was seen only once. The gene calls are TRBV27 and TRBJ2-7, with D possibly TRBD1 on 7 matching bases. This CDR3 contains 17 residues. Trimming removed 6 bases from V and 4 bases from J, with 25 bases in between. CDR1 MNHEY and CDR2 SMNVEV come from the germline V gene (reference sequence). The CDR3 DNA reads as TGTGCCAGCAGAGGTGGAGGGGGCGTCAGGCATGTGTACGAGCAGTACTTC. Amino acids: CASRGGGGVRHVYEQYF.

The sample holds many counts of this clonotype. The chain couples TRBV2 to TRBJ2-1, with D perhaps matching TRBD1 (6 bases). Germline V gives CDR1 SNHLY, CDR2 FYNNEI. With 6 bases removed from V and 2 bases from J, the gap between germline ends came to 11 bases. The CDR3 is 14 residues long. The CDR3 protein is CASRKQGPYNEQFF. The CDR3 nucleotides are TGTGCCAGCAGAAAACAGGGCCCCTACAATGAGCAGTTCTTC.

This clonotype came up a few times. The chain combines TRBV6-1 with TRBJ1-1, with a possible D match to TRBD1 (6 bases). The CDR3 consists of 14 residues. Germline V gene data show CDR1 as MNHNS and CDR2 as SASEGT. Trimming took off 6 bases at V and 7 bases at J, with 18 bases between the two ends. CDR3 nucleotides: TGTGCCAGCAGAGAGGGGGTCCCGGGAGGTGAAGCTTTCTTT. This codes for CASREGVPGGEAFF.

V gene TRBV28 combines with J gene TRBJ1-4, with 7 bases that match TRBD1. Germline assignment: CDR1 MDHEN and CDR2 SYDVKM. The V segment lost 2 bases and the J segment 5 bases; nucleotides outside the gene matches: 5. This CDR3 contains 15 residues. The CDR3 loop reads CASSLIGTVNEKLFF. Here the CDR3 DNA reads TGTGCCAGCAGTTTAATTGGGACAGTCAATGAAAAACTGTTTTTT.

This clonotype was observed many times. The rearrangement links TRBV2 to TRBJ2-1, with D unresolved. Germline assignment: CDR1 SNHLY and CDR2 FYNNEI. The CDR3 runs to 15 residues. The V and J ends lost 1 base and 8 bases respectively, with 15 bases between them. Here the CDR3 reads CASSEDLLPSDEQFF. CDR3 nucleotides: TGTGCCAGCAGTGAAGATCTCCTTCCCTCGGATGAGCAGTTCTTC.

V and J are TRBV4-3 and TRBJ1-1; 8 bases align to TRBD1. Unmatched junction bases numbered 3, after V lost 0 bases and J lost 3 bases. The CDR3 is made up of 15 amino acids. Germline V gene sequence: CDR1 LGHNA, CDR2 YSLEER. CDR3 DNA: TGCGCCAGCAGCCAAGAGAGACAGGGGTACACTGAAGCTTTCTTT. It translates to CASSQERQGYTEAFF.

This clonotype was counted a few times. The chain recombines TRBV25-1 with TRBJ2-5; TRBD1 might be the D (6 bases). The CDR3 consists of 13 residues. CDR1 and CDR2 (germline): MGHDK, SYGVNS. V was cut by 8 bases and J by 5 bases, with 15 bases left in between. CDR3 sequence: CASVPFRGETQYF. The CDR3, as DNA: TGTGCCAGCGTCCCTTTTAGGGGGGAGACCCAGTACTTC.

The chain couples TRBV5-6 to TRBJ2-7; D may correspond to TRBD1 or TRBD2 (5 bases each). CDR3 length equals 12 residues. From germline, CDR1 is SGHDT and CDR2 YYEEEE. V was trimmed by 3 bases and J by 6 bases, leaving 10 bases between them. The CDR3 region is CASSSGHLEQYF. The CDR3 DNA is TGTGCCAGCAGCTCGGGGCATCTCGAGCAGTACTTC.

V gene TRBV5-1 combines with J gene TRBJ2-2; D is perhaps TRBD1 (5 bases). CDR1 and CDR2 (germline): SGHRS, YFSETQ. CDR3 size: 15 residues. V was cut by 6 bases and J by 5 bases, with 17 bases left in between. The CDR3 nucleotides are TGCGCCAGCAATTCAGGGTCTATCGGTACCGGGGAGCTGTTTTTT. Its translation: CASNSGSIGTGELFF.